The rows below give T cell receptor beta chains drawn from one sample of a study of shared clonotypes between healthy human individuals. Profiled with immunoSEQ multiplex PCR; TCRdb holds only in-frame clones, not every one. Found here are approximately 1,500,000 clones, more than 95% of them singletons; the top ten hold 1.2%. The sample comprised naive CD4+ T cells sorted from blood. These receptors all come from a man aged 25-40 years in good health. CDR3s include the opening cysteine and the closing phenylalanine or tryptophan. D genes are given only for firm matches. The listing skips clone size in some rows; elsewhere it reads once, few, many or a size class.

cdr3_nt: TGTGCCAGCGGGGGGACTAACGCAGATACGCAGTATTTT
cdr3_aa: CASGGTNADTQYF
v_call: TRBV5-4
clone_size: -
d_call: TRBD2
j_call: TRBJ2-3

cdr3_nt: TGCAGCGCCCTGAGGGGACTAGCGGGATGGATCTCCTACAATGAGCAGTTCTTC
cdr3_aa: CSALRGLAGWISYNEQFF
v_call: TRBV29-1
clone_size: -
d_call: TRBD2
j_call: TRBJ2-1

cdr3_nt: TGTGCCAGCGACCCTCAGGGGAGCGGCTACAATGAGCAGTTCTTC
cdr3_aa: CASDPQGSGYNEQFF
v_call: TRBV4-2
clone_size: -
d_call: -
j_call: TRBJ2-1

cdr3_nt: TGTGCCACCACGAAGGACAGGGGACCGTCCACAGATACGCAGTATTTT
cdr3_aa: CATTKDRGPSTDTQYF
v_call: TRBV15
clone_size: once
d_call: TRBD1
j_call: TRBJ2-3

cdr3_nt: TGCAGCGTTGAAGATCGGGGGAACCTGCCTGAAGCTTTCTTT
cdr3_aa: CSVEDRGNLPEAFF
v_call: TRBV29-1
clone_size: -
d_call: -
j_call: TRBJ1-1

cdr3_nt: TGTGCCAGCAGCTTGACACGGAGCAATCAGCCCCAGCATTTT
cdr3_aa: CASSLTRSNQPQHF
v_call: TRBV5-5
clone_size: -
d_call: -
j_call: TRBJ1-5

cdr3_nt: TGTGCCAGCAGCGTCGGGACAGGGTTTTACGAGCAGTACTTC
cdr3_aa: CASSVGTGFYEQYF
v_call: TRBV9
clone_size: -
d_call: TRBD1
j_call: TRBJ2-7

cdr3_nt: TGTGCCAGCGAAATTACAGGGACCTACGAGCAGTACTTC
cdr3_aa: CASEITGTYEQYF
v_call: TRBV2
clone_size: -
d_call: -
j_call: TRBJ2-7

cdr3_nt: TGTGCCAGCAGTGATGGTGGCGGGGAGCTGTTTTTT
cdr3_aa: CASSDGGGELFF
v_call: TRBV28
clone_size: -
d_call: -
j_call: TRBJ2-2

cdr3_nt: TGCAGTGCTAGAGTGGGGCAGCCCCAGCATTTT
cdr3_aa: CSARVGQPQHF
v_call: TRBV20-1
clone_size: -
d_call: -
j_call: TRBJ1-5

cdr3_nt: TGTGCCAGCAGACGAACAGGGGTCCAGGAAAAACTGTTTTTT
cdr3_aa: CASRRTGVQEKLFF
v_call: TRBV6-6
clone_size: -
d_call: TRBD1
j_call: TRBJ1-4

cdr3_nt: TGTGCCAGCAGGCCTAGCGGGAGGGCCCAAGTCAAGCAGTTCTTC
cdr3_aa: CASRPSGRAQVKQFF
v_call: TRBV7-2
clone_size: -
d_call: TRBD2
j_call: TRBJ2-1

cdr3_nt: TGTGCCAGCAGGACACTGAGGCAGGAGACCCAGTACTTC
cdr3_aa: CASRTLRQETQYF
v_call: TRBV11-2
clone_size: -
d_call: -
j_call: TRBJ2-5

cdr3_nt: TGCGCCAGCAGTGCCGGGACCATGAACACTGAAGCTTTCTTT
cdr3_aa: CASSAGTMNTEAFF
v_call: TRBV5-1
clone_size: -
d_call: -
j_call: TRBJ1-1

cdr3_nt: TGTGCCAGCAGTTATGCCGGGACAGGGGATGAAAAACTGTTTTTT
cdr3_aa: CASSYAGTGDEKLFF
v_call: TRBV6-5
clone_size: -
d_call: TRBD1
j_call: TRBJ1-4

cdr3_nt: TGTGCCAGCAGCTTGGTGGCGGGAGGGCCGGGAACGCAGTATTTT
cdr3_aa: CASSLVAGGPGTQYF
v_call: TRBV5-6
clone_size: once
d_call: TRBD2
j_call: TRBJ2-3

cdr3_nt: TGTGCCAGTAGTAGAACTAGCGGGAGTCTCCCAGATACGCAGTATTTT
cdr3_aa: CASSRTSGSLPDTQYF
v_call: TRBV19
clone_size: -
d_call: TRBD2
j_call: TRBJ2-3

cdr3_nt: TGTGCCAGCAGTGAAGATGGGCGCTGGCAGGGTCGGCACGAGCAGTACTTC
cdr3_aa: CASSEDGRWQGRHEQYF
v_call: TRBV2
clone_size: -
d_call: -
j_call: TRBJ2-7

cdr3_nt: TGTGCCAGCACCCCCCTCGGGGGGACAGGGGGCCTAAGCACAGATACGCAGTATTTT
cdr3_aa: CASTPLGGTGGLSTDTQYF
v_call: TRBV2
clone_size: -
d_call: TRBD1
j_call: TRBJ2-3

cdr3_nt: TGTGCCAGTAGTCTCCCCAGGGGTCGAAAAGCCTCTGGGGCCAACGTCCTGACTTTC
cdr3_aa: CASSLPRGRKASGANVLTF
v_call: TRBV19
clone_size: -
d_call: -
j_call: TRBJ2-6

cdr3_nt: TGTGCCAGTAAAAAGGAGCGGGGGTACAATGAGCAGTTCTTC
cdr3_aa: CASKKERGYNEQFF
v_call: TRBV19
clone_size: -
d_call: TRBD2
j_call: TRBJ2-1

cdr3_nt: TGTGCCAGCAGCCGGGACAGGGGTCGTGACGGGGAGCTGTTTTTT
cdr3_aa: CASSRDRGRDGELFF
v_call: TRBV28
clone_size: -
d_call: TRBD1
j_call: TRBJ2-2

cdr3_nt: TGTGCCAGCTCACCAGGATTGAGGGCAGATACGCAGTATTTT
cdr3_aa: CASSPGLRADTQYF
v_call: TRBV18
clone_size: -
d_call: -
j_call: TRBJ2-3

cdr3_nt: TGTGCCAGCTCACCTAAAGACGGATCCTACGAGCAGTACTTC
cdr3_aa: CASSPKDGSYEQYF
v_call: TRBV18
clone_size: -
d_call: -
j_call: TRBJ2-7

cdr3_nt: TGTGCCAGCAGCTTGGGGACTTCCCCGGGGGAGACCCAGTACTTC
cdr3_aa: CASSLGTSPGETQYF
v_call: TRBV5-4
clone_size: -
d_call: -
j_call: TRBJ2-5

cdr3_nt: TGTGCCAGCAGTTTATTCGGAGGGGGAAGGAGTCAGCCCCAGCATTTT
cdr3_aa: CASSLFGGGRSQPQHF
v_call: TRBV28
clone_size: -
d_call: -
j_call: TRBJ1-5

cdr3_nt: TGCAGCGCGGGGACCGAAGATTACTATGGCTACACCTTC
cdr3_aa: CSAGTEDYYGYTF
v_call: TRBV29-1
clone_size: -
d_call: -
j_call: TRBJ1-2

cdr3_nt: TGCGCCAGCAGCTTGGATCTAGCGATAAACATTCAGTACTTC
cdr3_aa: CASSLDLAINIQYF
v_call: TRBV5-1
clone_size: -
d_call: -
j_call: TRBJ2-4

cdr3_nt: TGTGCCAGCAGCTTGGGGGACAGGGGGCGCCGGGAGACCCAGTACTTC
cdr3_aa: CASSLGDRGRRETQYF
v_call: TRBV7-9
clone_size: -
d_call: TRBD1
j_call: TRBJ2-5

cdr3_nt: TGTGCCAGCAGCCGTCAGGGTCCCAGCAATCAGCCCCAGCATTTT
cdr3_aa: CASSRQGPSNQPQHF
v_call: TRBV14
clone_size: -
d_call: -
j_call: TRBJ1-5

cdr3_nt: TGTGCCAGCAGTAGTTCAGGGGTTCAGCCCCAGCATTTT
cdr3_aa: CASSSSGVQPQHF
v_call: TRBV27
clone_size: -
d_call: -
j_call: TRBJ1-5

cdr3_nt: TGTGCCAGCAGCTTACGTAGCGGGGCCCTCCCCAGCGAGCAGTACTTC
cdr3_aa: CASSLRSGALPSEQYF
v_call: TRBV11-3
clone_size: -
d_call: TRBD2
j_call: TRBJ2-7

cdr3_nt: TGTGCCAGCAGCGTAGTTGGGGCCAACGTCCTGACTTTC
cdr3_aa: CASSVVGANVLTF
v_call: TRBV9
clone_size: few
d_call: -
j_call: TRBJ2-6

cdr3_nt: TGTGCCAGCAGACTTACAGCAAACTATGGCTACACCTTC
cdr3_aa: CASRLTANYGYTF
v_call: TRBV6-5
clone_size: -
d_call: -
j_call: TRBJ1-2

cdr3_nt: TGTGCCAGCAGCTTGGGTGGGGGCGAGAACTATGGCTACACCTTC
cdr3_aa: CASSLGGGENYGYTF
v_call: TRBV5-6
clone_size: -
d_call: -
j_call: TRBJ1-2

cdr3_nt: TGTGCCAGTAGTAGGAGTAGCGGGAGCACAGATACGCAGTATTTT
cdr3_aa: CASSRSSGSTDTQYF
v_call: TRBV19
clone_size: -
d_call: TRBD2
j_call: TRBJ2-3

cdr3_nt: TGTGCCAGCACCTCGGCACCTAGATCAGGGGGCTACGAGCAGTACTTC
cdr3_aa: CASTSAPRSGGYEQYF
v_call: TRBV18
clone_size: -
d_call: TRBD1
j_call: TRBJ2-7

cdr3_nt: TGTGCCAGCAGCGAGGGGAGGGGCACTGAAGCTTTCTTT
cdr3_aa: CASSEGRGTEAFF
v_call: TRBV14
clone_size: -
d_call: -
j_call: TRBJ1-1

cdr3_nt: TGTGCCAGCAGCGAACCTGGGGCCGGGGAGCTGTTTTTT
cdr3_aa: CASSEPGAGELFF
v_call: TRBV11-2
clone_size: -
d_call: -
j_call: TRBJ2-2

cdr3_nt: TGTGCCAGCTCACCACTCTCTAGCGGGACCAATGAGCAGTTCTTC
cdr3_aa: CASSPLSSGTNEQFF
v_call: TRBV18
clone_size: -
d_call: TRBD2
j_call: TRBJ2-1

cdr3_nt: TGTGCCAGCTCACCATCGGACAGGGCCTTTCGGGCAGATACGCAGTATTTT
cdr3_aa: CASSPSDRAFRADTQYF
v_call: TRBV18
clone_size: -
d_call: TRBD1
j_call: TRBJ2-3

cdr3_nt: TGCGCCAGCAGCCAACAAGTTTCCGGGACTACCTACACCGGGGAGCTGTTTTTT
cdr3_aa: CASSQQVSGTTYTGELFF
v_call: TRBV4-3
clone_size: -
d_call: TRBD2
j_call: TRBJ2-2

cdr3_nt: TGCAGCGGGGACAGGGGTGGCCAGTACTTC
cdr3_aa: CSGDRGGQYF
v_call: TRBV29-1
clone_size: -
d_call: TRBD1
j_call: TRBJ2-5

cdr3_nt: TGTGCCAGCACCGTAGCGGGAGTAGAGACCCAGTACTTC
cdr3_aa: CASTVAGVETQYF
v_call: TRBV5-4
clone_size: -
d_call: TRBD2
j_call: TRBJ2-5

cdr3_nt: TGTGCCAGCAGCCAAGATCAGTCGGTCTCTGGAAACACCATATATTTT
cdr3_aa: CASSQDQSVSGNTIYF
v_call: TRBV4-2
clone_size: -
d_call: -
j_call: TRBJ1-3

cdr3_nt: TGTGCCAGCGGGCAGATTCAAGAGACCCAGTACTTC
cdr3_aa: CASGQIQETQYF
v_call: TRBV28
clone_size: -
d_call: -
j_call: TRBJ2-5

cdr3_nt: TGCGCCAGCAGCTTGGGGTTTAATCAGCCCCAGCATTTT
cdr3_aa: CASSLGFNQPQHF
v_call: TRBV5-1
clone_size: -
d_call: -
j_call: TRBJ1-5

cdr3_nt: TGCGCCAGCAGCCAAGATCCAGGGGGGGAGACTGAAGCTTTCTTT
cdr3_aa: CASSQDPGGETEAFF
v_call: TRBV4-3
clone_size: once
d_call: TRBD1
j_call: TRBJ1-1

cdr3_nt: TGCGCCAGCAGCTTGATACGAGGGGGCGAGCAGTACTTC
cdr3_aa: CASSLIRGGEQYF
v_call: TRBV4-1
clone_size: -
d_call: -
j_call: TRBJ2-7

cdr3_nt: TGTGCCAGCAGCCGCCGGGACAGGGGCTGGTACGAGCAGTACTTC
cdr3_aa: CASSRRDRGWYEQYF
v_call: TRBV5-6
clone_size: -
d_call: TRBD1
j_call: TRBJ2-7

cdr3_nt: TGTGCCAGCACTCCCCTTGCCGGGGGTCGTTCCTACGAGCAGTACTTC
cdr3_aa: CASTPLAGGRSYEQYF
v_call: TRBV28
clone_size: -
d_call: -
j_call: TRBJ2-7

cdr3_nt: TGTGCCAGCAGTGAAAGTCCAGGGACCTTTGGCTACACCTTC
cdr3_aa: CASSESPGTFGYTF
v_call: TRBV6-1
clone_size: -
d_call: -
j_call: TRBJ1-2